This record covers a single T cell receptor beta chain. What it recognizes is unknown. This CDR3 has 16 residues. Germline CDR1 reads SGDLS; CDR2 reads YYNGEE. The J segment lost 3 bases and the V segment lost 0 bases, leaving 3 bases of the junction unmatched. TCRdb ran MiXCR on the reads and lists one entry per CDR3 protein. The table has about 35,000 distinct CDR3 sequences, about 50% seen once. This record comes from a study of T cell repertoires in cytomegalovirus infection. About the research overall: CMV epitopes in the study were HLA-C-restricted (recently identified) and HLA-B-restricted (well studied). Indicated by public TCR beta signatures were CMV infection and matching HLA type. Study results and limitations: Summed public TCR beta family frequency identified CMV carriers bearing the relevant HLA. The ex vivo response showed dominance by HLA-C-restricted CMV-specific TCR beta clonotypes.

The TCR was taken from a human donor in good health (CMV status not recorded). Some clones in this sample may be carry-over from other donors' samples. Here the sequenced sample was CD8+ T cells from cultured PBMCs, taken from culture after CMV antigen stimulation. The chain combines TRBV9 with TRBJ2-4; 10 bases match TRBD2. The chain's CDR3 is CASSVGAGGIKNIQYF. CDR3 coding DNA: TGTGCCAGCAGCGTAGGAGCGGGAGGGATCAAAAACATTCAGTACTTC. Using reference TRBV9 and TRBJ2-4 for the parts outside the CDR3, the full variable domain is DSGVTQTPKHLITATGQRVTLRCSPRSGDLSVYWYQQSLDQGLQFLIQYYNGEERAKGNILERFSAQQFPDLHSELNLSSLELGDSALYFCASSVGAGGIKNIQYFGAGTRLSVL.